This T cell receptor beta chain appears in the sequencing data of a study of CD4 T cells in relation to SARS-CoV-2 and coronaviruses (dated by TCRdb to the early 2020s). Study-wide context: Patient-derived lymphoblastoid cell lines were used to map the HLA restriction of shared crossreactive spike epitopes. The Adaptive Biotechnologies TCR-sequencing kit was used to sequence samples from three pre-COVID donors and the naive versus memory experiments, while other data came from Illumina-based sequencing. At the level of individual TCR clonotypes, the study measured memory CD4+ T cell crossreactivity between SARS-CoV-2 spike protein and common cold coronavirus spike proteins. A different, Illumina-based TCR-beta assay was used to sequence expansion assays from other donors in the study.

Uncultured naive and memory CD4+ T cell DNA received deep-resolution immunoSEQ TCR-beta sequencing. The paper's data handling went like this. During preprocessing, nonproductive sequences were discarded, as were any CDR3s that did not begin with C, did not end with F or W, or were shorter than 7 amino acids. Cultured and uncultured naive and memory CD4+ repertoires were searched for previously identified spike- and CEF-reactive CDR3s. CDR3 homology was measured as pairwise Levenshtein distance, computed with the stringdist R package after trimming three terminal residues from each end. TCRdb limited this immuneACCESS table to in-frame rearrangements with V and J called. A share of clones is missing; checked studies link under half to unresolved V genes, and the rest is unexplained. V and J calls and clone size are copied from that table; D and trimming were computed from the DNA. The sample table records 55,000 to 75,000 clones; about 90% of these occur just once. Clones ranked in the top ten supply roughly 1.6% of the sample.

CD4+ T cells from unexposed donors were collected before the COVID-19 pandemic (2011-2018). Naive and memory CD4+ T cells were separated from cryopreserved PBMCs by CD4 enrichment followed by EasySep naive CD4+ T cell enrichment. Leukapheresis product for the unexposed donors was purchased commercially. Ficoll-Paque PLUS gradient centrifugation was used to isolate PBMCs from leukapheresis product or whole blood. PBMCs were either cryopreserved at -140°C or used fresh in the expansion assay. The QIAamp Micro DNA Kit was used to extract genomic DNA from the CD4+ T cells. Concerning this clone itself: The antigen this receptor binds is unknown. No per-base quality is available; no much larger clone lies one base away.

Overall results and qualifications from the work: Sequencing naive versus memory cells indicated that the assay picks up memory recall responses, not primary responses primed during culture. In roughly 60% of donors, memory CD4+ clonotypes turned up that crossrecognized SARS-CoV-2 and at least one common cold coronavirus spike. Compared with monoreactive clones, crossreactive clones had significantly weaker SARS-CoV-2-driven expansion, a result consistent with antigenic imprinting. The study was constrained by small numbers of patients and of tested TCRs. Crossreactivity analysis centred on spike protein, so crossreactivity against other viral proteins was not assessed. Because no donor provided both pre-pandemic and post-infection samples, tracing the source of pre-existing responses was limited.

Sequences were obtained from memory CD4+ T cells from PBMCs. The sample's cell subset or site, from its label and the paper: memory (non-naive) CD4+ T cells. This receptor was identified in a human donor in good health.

The CDR3 reads as follows: CASSPRPAGGYEQYF. The DNA sequence is as follows: TGTGCCAGCAGCCCCCGCCCGGCAGGGGGCTACGAGCAGTACTTC. The V gene is TRBV3-1 (or the pseudogene TRBV3-2) and the J gene is TRBJ2-7, with 7 bases aligning to TRBD1. Measured from the cysteine to the phenylalanine, the CDR3 is 15 residues long. The read is trimmed to its CDR3 DNA, 45 bases read in frame from base 1. CDR1 and CDR2, per the germline V gene (reference sequence), are LGHDT and YNNKEL. Trimming takes 4 bases off V and 3 bases off J; junction bases not matched to a gene: 9.